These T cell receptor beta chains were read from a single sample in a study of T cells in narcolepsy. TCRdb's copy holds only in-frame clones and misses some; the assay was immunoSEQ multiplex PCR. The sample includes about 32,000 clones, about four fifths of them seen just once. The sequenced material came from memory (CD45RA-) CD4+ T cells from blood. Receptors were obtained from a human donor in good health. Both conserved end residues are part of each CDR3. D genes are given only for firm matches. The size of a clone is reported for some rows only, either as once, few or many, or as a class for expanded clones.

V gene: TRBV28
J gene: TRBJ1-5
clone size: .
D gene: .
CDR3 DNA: TGTGCCAGCACCATCCCAGGGAATTACCAGCCCCAGCATTTT
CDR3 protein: CASTIPGNYQPQHF

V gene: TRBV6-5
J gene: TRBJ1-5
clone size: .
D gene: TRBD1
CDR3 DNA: TGTGCCAGCAGTATCAACGCGGACAGGCCGCCCCAGCATTTT
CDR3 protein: CASSINADRPPQHF

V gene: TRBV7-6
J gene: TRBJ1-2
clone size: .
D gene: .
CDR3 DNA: TGTGCCAGCAGGGATGCGGGGACTCTAAACTATGGCTACACCTTC
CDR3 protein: CASRDAGTLNYGYTF

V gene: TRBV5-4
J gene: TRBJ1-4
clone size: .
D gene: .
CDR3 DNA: TGTGCCAGCAGCCCCGACCCAGGCGGGGTTGAATATGAAAAACTGTTTTTT
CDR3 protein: CASSPDPGGVEYEKLFF

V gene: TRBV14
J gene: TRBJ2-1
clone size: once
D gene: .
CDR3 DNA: TGTGCCAGCAGCCCCGGGAGAGCGGTCGTTTCCTTTGAGCAGTTCTTC
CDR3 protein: CASSPGRAVVSFEQFF

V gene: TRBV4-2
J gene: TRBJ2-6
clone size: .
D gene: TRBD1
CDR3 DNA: TGTGCCAGCAGCCAAGAGGGCAGTGACAGGGCGGATTCTGGGGCCAACGTCCTGACTTTC
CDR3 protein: CASSQEGSDRADSGANVLTF

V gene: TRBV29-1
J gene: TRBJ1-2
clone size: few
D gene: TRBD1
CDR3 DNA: TGCAGCGTTGGGGGACAGGGGTTAGGGGCCTTC
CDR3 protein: CSVGGQGLGAF

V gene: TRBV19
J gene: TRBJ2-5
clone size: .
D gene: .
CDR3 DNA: TGTGCCAGTAGTCCCCGACAGAAGGAGACCCAGTACTTC
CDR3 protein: CASSPRQKETQYF

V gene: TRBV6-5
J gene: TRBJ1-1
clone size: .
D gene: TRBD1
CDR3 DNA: TGTGCCAGCAGCGGACAGGGGGCGACTGGGAGGGCTTTCTTT
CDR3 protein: CASSGQGATGRAFF

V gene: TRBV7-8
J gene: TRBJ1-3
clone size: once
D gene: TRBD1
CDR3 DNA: TGTGCCAGCAGCAGCCAGGGGGCTGCTGGAAACACCATATATTTT
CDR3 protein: CASSSQGAAGNTIYF

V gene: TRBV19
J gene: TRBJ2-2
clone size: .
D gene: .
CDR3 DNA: TGTGCCAGTAGTATAGTAGGGGGGGTTACGAACACCGGGGAGCTGTTTTTT
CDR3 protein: CASSIVGGVTNTGELFF

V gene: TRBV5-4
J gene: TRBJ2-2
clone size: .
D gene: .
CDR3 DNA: TGTGCCAGCAGCCCCCTCAGGGGCTCTGCCGGGGAGCTGTTTTTT
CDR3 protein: CASSPLRGSAGELFF

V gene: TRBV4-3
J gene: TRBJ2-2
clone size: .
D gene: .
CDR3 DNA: TGCGCCAGCAGCCAAGACCAGGGCCCCACCGGGGAGCTGTTTTTT
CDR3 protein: CASSQDQGPTGELFF

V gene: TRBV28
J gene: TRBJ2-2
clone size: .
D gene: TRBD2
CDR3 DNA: TGTGCCACGGGGGGGAGGCCCGGGGAGCTGTTTTTT
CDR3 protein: CATGGRPGELFF

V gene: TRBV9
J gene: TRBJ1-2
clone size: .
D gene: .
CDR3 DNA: TGTGCCAGCAGCGTAGCTGTCCGAGGGGATGGCTACACCTTC
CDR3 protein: CASSVAVRGDGYTF

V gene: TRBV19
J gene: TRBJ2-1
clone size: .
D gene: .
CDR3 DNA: TGTGCCAGTGGCTTACAGGGTTGGAATGAGCAGTTCTTC
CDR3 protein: CASGLQGWNEQFF

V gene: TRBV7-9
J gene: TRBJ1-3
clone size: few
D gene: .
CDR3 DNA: TGTGCCAGCAGACCGACCCGGGCTATATCTGGAAACACCATATATTTT
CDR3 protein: CASRPTRAISGNTIYF

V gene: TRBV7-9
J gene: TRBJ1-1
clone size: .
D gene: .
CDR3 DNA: TGTGCCAGCAGCTTAGGCGCTTTCAACACTGAAGCTTTCTTT
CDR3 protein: CASSLGAFNTEAFF

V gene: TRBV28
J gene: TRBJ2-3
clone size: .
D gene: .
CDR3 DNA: TGTGCCAGCAGTCCCCCCATAGAGCCGCAGTATTTT
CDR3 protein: CASSPPIEPQYF

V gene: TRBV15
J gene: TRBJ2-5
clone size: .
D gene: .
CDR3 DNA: TGTGCCACCTCGTCGGGGGCGAGGGAGACCCAGTACTTC
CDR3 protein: CATSSGARETQYF

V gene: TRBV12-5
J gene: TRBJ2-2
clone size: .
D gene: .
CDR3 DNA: TGTGCTAGTGGTACGGACACAGGGGAGCTGTTTTTT
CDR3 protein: CASGTDTGELFF

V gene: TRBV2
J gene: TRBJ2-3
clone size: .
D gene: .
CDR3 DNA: TGTGCCAGCAAGAGAGGGGGAAGCACAGATACGCAGTATTTT
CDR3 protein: CASKRGGSTDTQYF

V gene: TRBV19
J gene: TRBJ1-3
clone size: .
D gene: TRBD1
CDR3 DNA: TGTGCCAGTAGACCGGACAGGTACTCTGGAAACACCATATATTTT
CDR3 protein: CASRPDRYSGNTIYF

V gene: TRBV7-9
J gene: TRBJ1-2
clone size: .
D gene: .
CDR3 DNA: TGTGCCAGCAGCTCACAGGGACGGCACACCTTC
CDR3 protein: CASSSQGRHTF

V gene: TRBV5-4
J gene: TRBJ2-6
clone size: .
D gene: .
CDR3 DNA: TGTGCCAGCAGCTTCTTTACATCTGGGGCCAACGTCCTGACTTTC
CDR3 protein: CASSFFTSGANVLTF

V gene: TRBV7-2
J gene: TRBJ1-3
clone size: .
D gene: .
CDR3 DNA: TGTGCCAGCAGCCCCCTCCCAGGGACACACTCTGGAAACACCATATATTTT
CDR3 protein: CASSPLPGTHSGNTIYF

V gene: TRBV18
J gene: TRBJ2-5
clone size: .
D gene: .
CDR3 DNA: TGTGCCAGCTCACAGGGGAAGGGTGAGACCCAGTACTTC
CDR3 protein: CASSQGKGETQYF